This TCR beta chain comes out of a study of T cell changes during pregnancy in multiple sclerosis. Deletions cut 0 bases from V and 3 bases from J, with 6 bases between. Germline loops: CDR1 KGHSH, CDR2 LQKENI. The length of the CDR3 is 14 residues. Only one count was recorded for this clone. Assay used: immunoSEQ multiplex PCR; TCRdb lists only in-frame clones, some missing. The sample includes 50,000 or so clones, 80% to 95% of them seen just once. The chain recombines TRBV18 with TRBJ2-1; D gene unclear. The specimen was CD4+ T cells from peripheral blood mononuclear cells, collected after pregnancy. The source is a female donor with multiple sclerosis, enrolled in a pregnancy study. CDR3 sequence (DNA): TGTGCCAGCTCACCACCTAGCAGCTACAATGAGCAGTTCTTC. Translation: CASSPPSSYNEQFF.